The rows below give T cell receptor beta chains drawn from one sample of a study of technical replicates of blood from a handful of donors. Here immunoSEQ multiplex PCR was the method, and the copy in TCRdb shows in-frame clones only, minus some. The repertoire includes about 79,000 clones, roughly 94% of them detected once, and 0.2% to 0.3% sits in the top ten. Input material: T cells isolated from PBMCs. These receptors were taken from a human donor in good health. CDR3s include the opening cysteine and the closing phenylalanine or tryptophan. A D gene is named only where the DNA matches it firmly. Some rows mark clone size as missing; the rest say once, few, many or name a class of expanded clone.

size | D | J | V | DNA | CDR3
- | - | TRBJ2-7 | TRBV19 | TGTGCCAGTAAACGCAGGGCCCAGGGCAGCTTCTACGAGCAGTACTTC | CASKRRAQGSFYEQYF
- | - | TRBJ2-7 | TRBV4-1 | TGCGCCAGCAGCCAAGATACGGGACTCCCTTACGAGCAGTACTTC | CASSQDTGLPYEQYF
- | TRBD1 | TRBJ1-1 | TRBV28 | TGTGCCAGCAGTTTACCACGGGACAGGGGACCCTGGGCCGAAGCTTTCTTT | CASSLPRDRGPWAEAFF
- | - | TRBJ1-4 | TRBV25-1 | TGTGCCAGCAGTGATCGGTCGGGCGGGGGGGAAAAACTGTTTTTT | CASSDRSGGGEKLFF
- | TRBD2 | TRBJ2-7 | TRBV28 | TGTGCCAGCAGTTTTTCAGGGGTAGCGTTTAGCGGGAGGGATAGACACCTAAGCTCCTACGAGCAGTACTTC | CASSFSGVAFSGRDRHLSSYEQYF
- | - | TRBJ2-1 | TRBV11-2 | TGTGCCAGCAGCGTATACAATGAGCAGTTCTTC | CASSVYNEQFF
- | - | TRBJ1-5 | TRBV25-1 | TGTGCCAGCAGTGAAAGCGGACAGAAAAATCAGCCCCAGCATTTT | CASSESGQKNQPQHF
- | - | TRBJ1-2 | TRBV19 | TGTGCCAGTAGTGTTACACAGGGAGACTACACCTTC | CASSVTQGDYTF
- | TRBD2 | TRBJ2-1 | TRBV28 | TGTGCCAGCAGCCGCCCTAAGATCTCTCTAGCGGGGGTCTACAATGAGCAGTTCTTC | CASSRPKISLAGVYNEQFF
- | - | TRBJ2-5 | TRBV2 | TGTGCCAGCAGTGATGTGACAAAACAGGAGACCCAGTACTTC | CASSDVTKQETQYF
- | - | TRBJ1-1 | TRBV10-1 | TGCGCCAGCAGCGGCAGACAGGCTGAAGCTTTCTTT | CASSGRQAEAFF
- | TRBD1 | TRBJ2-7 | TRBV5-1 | TGCGCCAGCCGGGACAGGCAAAAAGAGCAGTACTTC | CASRDRQKEQYF
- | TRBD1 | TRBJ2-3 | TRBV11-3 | TGTGCCAGCAGCTTTACAGGGGCTAGCACAGATACGCAGTATTTT | CASSFTGASTDTQYF
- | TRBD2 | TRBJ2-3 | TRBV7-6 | TGTGCCAGCGGGGGTCTAGCGGGAGCAGATACGCAGTATTTT | CASGGLAGADTQYF
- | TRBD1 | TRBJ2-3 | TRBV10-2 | TGCGCCAGCAGGGACAGGGGGTATACAGATACGCAGTATTTT | CASRDRGYTDTQYF
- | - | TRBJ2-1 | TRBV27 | TGTGCCAGCAGTTCTATGATGTGGACAGACCTACCGTCCGGCAATGAGCAGTTCTTC | CASSSMMWTDLPSGNEQFF
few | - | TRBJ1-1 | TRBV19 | TGTGCCAGTAGTATAGGGGGGCAGATCACTGAAGCTTTCTTT | CASSIGGQITEAFF
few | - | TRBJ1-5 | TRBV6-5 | TGTGCCAGCAGTCGGGAGGGAGGTCAGCCCCAGCATTTT | CASSREGGQPQHF
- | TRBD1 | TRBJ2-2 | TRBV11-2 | TGTGCCAGCGTTTTGGGACAGGCGAACACCGGGGAGCTGTTTTTT | CASVLGQANTGELFF
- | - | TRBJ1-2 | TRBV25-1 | TGTGCCAGCAGTGAGGGTACTGACAGCCTCTCTAACTATGGCTACACCTTC | CASSEGTDSLSNYGYTF
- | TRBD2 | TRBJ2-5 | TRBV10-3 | TGTGCCATCGCTCCCGGCCCCGGGGGGCAAGAGACCCAGTACTTC | CAIAPGPGGQETQYF
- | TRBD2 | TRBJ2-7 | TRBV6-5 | TGTGCCAGCAAGCGGGAAGAAAACTCCTACGAGCAGTACTTC | CASKREENSYEQYF
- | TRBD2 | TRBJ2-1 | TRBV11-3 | TGTGCCAGCAGCTTAGCGGGAGGATACAATGAGCAGTTCTTC | CASSLAGGYNEQFF
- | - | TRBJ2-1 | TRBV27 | TGTGCCAGCAGTTTAAGAGACACGGTACAGTTCTTC | CASSLRDTVQFF
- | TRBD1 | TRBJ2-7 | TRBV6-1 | TGTGCCAGCAGCGAAGAAGGGCAGGGGGCATGGGAGCAGTACTTC | CASSEEGQGAWEQYF
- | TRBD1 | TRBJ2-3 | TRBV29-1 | TGCAGCGTCTATTACAGGGGGCTCAGCACAGATACGCAGTATTTT | CSVYYRGLSTDTQYF
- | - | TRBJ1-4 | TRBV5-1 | TGCGCCAGCAGCGCTGGGGAGTTCTCAACTAATGAAAAACTGTTTTTT | CASSAGEFSTNEKLFF
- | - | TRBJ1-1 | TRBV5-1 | TGCGCCAGCAGCTGGTCCCTAGGGGGCACTGAAGCTTTCTTT | CASSWSLGGTEAFF
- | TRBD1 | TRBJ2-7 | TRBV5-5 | TGTGCCAGCAGCCGGACAGGGGGCGTGTACGAGCAGTACTTC | CASSRTGGVYEQYF
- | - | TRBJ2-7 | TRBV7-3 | TGTGCCAGCAGCTTGGCGGCCTCCTACGAGCAGTACTTC | CASSLAASYEQYF
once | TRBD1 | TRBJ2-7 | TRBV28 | TGTGCCAGCAGCCTACAGGGGTTGAGCTACGAGCAGTACTTC | CASSLQGLSYEQYF